This T cell receptor beta chain was identified during a study of blood T cell repertoires in COVID-19. Original processing methods: Reference gene primer amplification in the assay estimated nucleated cell counts. Sequenced by immunoSEQ multiplex PCR; TCRdb stores in-frame clones only, minus some. V and J calls and clone size follow that table, whereas D and trimming were derived from the DNA. Among some 180,000 clones, roughly 77% were seen once, and the ten largest hold around 5.9%. Seattle's enrolled individuals joined amid active infection and were then monitored longitudinally. V lost 3 bases to trimming and J lost 5 bases; unmatched junction nucleotides: 8. Germline V CDR1 and CDR2: SGHAT, FQNNGV. CDR3 size: 16 residues.

The specimen was peripheral blood. This TCR was recovered from a woman aged 35 to 49 with COVID-19, enrolled during active disease. The genes are TRBV11-2 and TRBJ2-1, with TRBD1 matching over 9 bases. The CDR3 region is CASSFRIQGAHNEQFF. In nucleotides, the CDR3 is TGTGCCAGCAGCTTCCGAATACAGGGGGCACACAATGAGCAGTTCTTC. The whole variable domain, remainder taken from reference TRBV11-2 and TRBJ2-1, is EAGVAQSPRYKIIEKRQSVAFWCNPISGHATLYWYQQILGQGPKLLIQFQNNGVVDDSQLPKDRFSAERLKGVDSTLKIQPAKLEDSAVYLCASSFRIQGAHNEQFFGPGTRLTVL.